What follows is one TCR beta chain and its context. The germline CDR1 and CDR2 sequences are ENHRY and SYGVKD. The CDR3 totals 18 residues. The junction had 10 bases not matched to a gene; V was cut back by 4 bases and J by 6 bases. This sample is drawn from a study of blood T cell repertoires in COVID-19. For the study at large: Samples came from the United States, Italy and Spain, spanning acute and convalescent COVID-19. PBMCs, B-cell-depleted T cells, or T cells provided the cDNA or gDNA that made up the material.

Study processing details: Amplifying reference gene primers gave estimates of nucleated cell counts. The data were produced by immunoSEQ multiplex PCR, yet TCRdb's version contains in-frame clones alone and is incomplete. The V and J calls and clone size are taken from that table; D and trimming were inferred from the DNA. The sample has approximately 92,000 clones; 70% to 85% are singletons. This clonotype was sampled from a woman in her fifties or sixties in a cohort sampled during active or convalescent COVID-19. V usage is TRBV10-3 and J usage is TRBJ2-3; 16 nucleotides align to TRBD2. The source material was peripheral blood. In DNA form, the CDR3 reads TGTGCCATCAGTGCTGCCGGGACTAGCGGGGGGGCAGTGGATACGCAGTATTTT. It encodes CAISAAGTSGGAVDTQYF.